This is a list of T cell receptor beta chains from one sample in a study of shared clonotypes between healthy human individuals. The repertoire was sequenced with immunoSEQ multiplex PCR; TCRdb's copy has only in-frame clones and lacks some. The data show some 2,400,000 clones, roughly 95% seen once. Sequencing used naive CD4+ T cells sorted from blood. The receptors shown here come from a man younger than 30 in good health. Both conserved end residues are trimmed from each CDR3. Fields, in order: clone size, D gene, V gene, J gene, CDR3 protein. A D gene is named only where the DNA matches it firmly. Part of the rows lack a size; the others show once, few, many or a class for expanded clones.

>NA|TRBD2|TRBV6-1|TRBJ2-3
ASWNGRGEGTQY
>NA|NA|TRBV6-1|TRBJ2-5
ASKVLGTTQETQY
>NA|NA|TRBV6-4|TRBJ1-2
ASSEVTGYT
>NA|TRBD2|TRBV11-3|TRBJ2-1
ASSLDRASGSSYNEQF
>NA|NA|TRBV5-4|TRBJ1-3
ASSLEGLSGNTIY
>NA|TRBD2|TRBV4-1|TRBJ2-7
ASSQDSGGARY
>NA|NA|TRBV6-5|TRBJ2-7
ASSYGRGGDEQY
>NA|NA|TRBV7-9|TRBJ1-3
ASSLRTASGNTIY
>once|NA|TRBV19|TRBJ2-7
ASSIHRKDAYEQY
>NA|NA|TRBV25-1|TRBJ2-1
ASSAPVGSSYNEQF
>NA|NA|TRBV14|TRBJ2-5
ASSQAVTQY
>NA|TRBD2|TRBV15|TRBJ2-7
ATSSGGLAAVYEQY
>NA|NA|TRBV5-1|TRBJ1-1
ASSLAPGADTEAF
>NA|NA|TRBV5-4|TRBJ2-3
ASSSLTAAFTDTQY
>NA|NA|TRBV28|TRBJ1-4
ASMPGVGGATNEKLF
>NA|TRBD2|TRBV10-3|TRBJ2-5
AISEMLSGSIVRETQY
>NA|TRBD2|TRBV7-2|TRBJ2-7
ASSLGWGPGTSGPYEQY
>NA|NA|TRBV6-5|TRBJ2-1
ASRESGENEQF
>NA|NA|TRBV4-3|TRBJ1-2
ASSQDARPTNYYGYT
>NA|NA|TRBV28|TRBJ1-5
ASSFTTSQPQH
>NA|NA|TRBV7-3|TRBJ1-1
ASSQSASGSSEAF
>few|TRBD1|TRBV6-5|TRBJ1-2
ASSQGGGYT
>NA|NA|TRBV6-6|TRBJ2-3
ASSPSRIPGDTQY
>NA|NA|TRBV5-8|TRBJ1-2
AGRGGLIYGYT
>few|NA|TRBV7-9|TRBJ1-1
ASSLVANTEAF
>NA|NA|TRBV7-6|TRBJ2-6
ASSSDPSGANVLT
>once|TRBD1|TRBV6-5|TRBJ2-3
ASSNRGLGTDTQY
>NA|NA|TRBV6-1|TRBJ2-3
ASSAPGLRLEGTQY
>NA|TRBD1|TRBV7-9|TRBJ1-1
ASSLPGGTEAF
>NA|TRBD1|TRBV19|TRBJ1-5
ASGDRGRNQPQH
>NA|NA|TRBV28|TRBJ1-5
ASSITGFQPQH
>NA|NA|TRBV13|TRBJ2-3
ASSPSRQAWGSKTSTDTQY
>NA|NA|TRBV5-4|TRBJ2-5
ASSLGGIGQETQY
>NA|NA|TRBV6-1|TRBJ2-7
ASSVVEKISYEQY
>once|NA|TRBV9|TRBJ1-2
ASSVEGGPSAYGYT
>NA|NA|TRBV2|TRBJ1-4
ASSESPRDTSTNEKLF
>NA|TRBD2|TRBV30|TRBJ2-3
AWSGLAVSTDTQY
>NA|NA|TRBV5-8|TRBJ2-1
ASSFSQKQF
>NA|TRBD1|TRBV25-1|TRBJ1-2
ASSERQGDGYGYT
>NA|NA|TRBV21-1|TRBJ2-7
ASSKEERWSSPYYEQY
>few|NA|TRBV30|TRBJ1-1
AWSVYRRNTEAF
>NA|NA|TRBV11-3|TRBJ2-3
ASSSPATDTQY
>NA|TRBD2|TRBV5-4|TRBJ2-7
ASSRGRENYEQY
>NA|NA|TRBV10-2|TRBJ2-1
ASSEFRAKQF
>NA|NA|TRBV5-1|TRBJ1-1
ASSSDGLNTEAF
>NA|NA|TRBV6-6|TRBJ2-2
ASSYRDTDTGELF
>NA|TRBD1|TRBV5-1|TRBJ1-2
ASSPGDRGTNYGYT
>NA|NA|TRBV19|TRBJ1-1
ASLQGKSNTEAF
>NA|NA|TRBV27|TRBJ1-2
ASRAPTLTDGYT
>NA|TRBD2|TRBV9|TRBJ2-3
ASSVVEGLAGSTTQY
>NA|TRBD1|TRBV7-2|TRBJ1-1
ASSIQGITEAF
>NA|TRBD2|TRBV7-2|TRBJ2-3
ASSIGLAGSRGTDTQY
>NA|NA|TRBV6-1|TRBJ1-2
ASSEIGGPYYGYT
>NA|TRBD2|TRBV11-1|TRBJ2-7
ASSPQAGWLSYEQY
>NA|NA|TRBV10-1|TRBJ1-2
ASSLQYTYTNYGYT
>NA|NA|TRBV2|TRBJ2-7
ASSDLRGGEQY
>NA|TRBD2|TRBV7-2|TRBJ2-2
ASSLAGSGELF